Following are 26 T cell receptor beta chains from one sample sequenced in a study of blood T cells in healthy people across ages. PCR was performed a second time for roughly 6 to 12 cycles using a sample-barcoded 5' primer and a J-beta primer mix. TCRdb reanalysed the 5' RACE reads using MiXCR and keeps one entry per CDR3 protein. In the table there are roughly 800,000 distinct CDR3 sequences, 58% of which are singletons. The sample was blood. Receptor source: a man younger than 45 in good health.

This CDR3 is CASIQLGTGELFF. CDR3 DNA: TGTGCCAGCATACAGCTGGGCACCGGGGAGCTGTTTTTT. The rearrangement joins TRBV28 to TRBJ2-2; D is unclear. Germline V gene sequence: CDR1 MDHEN, CDR2 SYDVKM. Trimming pared 7 bases from V and 4 bases from J, leaving 10 bases between. This CDR3 comprises 13 residues.

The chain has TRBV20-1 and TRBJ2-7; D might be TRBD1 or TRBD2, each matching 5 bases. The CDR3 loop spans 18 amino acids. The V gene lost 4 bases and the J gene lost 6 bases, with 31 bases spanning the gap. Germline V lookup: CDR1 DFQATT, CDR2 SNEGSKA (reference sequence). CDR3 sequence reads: CSAISSRIWEASTGEQYF. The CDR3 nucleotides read TGCAGTGCTATAAGTTCTAGGATATGGGAAGCTAGCACAGGCGAGCAGTACTTC.

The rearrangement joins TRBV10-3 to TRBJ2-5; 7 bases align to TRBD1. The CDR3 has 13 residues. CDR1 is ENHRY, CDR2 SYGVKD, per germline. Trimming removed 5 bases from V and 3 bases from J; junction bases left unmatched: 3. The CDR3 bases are TGTGCCATCAGTACAGGGGACGAAGAGACCCAGTACTTC. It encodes CAISTGDEETQYF.

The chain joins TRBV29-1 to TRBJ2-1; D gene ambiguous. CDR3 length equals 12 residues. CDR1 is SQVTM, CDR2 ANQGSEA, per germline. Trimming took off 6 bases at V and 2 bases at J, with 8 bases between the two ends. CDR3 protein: CSVAGPYNEQFF. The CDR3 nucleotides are TGCAGCGTAGCCGGACCCTACAATGAGCAGTTCTTC.

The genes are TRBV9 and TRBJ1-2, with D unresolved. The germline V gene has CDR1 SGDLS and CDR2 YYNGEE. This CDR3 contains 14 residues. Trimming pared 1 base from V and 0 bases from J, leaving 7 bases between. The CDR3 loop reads CASSVNGANYGYTF. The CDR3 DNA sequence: TGTGCCAGCAGCGTAAACGGAGCTAACTATGGCTACACCTTC.

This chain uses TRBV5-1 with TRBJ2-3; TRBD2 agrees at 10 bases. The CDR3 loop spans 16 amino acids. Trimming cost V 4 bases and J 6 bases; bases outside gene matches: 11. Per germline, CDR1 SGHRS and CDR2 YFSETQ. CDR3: CASSLIGSGGLDTQYF. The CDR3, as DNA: TGCGCCAGCAGCCTGATTGGTAGCGGGGGGTTGGATACGCAGTATTTT.

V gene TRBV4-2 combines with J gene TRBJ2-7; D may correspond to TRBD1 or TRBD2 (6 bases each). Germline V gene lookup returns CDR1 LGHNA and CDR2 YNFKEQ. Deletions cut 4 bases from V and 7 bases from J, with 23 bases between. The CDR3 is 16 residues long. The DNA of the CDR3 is TGTGCCAGCAGCCTTAAGGGGGGAGGACCCTACGCAGAGCAGTACTTC. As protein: CASSLKGGGPYAEQYF.

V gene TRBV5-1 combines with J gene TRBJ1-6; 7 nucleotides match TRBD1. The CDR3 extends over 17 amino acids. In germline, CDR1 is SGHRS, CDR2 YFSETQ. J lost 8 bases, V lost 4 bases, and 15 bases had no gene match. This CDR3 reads CASSQGPGTVTHSPLHF. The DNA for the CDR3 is TGCGCCAGCAGCCAAGGCCCCGGGACAGTAACCCATTCACCCCTCCACTTT. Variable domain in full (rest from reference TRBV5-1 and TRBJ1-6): KAGVTQTPRYLIKTRGQQVTLSCSPISGHRSVSWYQQTPGQGLQFLFEYFSETQRNKGNFPGRFSGRQFSNSRSEMNVSTLELGDSALYLCASSQGPGTVTHSPLHFGNGTRLTVT.

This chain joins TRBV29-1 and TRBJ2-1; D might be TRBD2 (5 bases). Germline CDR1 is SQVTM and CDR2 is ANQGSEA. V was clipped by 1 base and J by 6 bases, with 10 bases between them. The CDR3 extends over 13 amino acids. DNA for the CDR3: TGCAGCGTTGAAGGGGAACGGGGCAATGAGCAGTTCTTC. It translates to CSVEGERGNEQFF.

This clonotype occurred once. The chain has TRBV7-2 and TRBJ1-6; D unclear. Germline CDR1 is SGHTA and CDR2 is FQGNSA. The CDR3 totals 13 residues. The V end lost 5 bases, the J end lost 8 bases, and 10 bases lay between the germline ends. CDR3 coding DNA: TGTGCCAGCAGCACACGTAGGGATTCACCCCTCCACTTT. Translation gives CASSTRRDSPLHF.

This CDR3 is CASSLPLHRDGYTF. Here the CDR3 DNA reads TGTGCCAGCAGCTTACCCCTACACAGGGACGGCTACACCTTC. The chain has TRBV7-9 and TRBJ1-2; tentatively, D is TRBD1 (6 bases). The V end was cut by 2 bases, the J end by 8 bases, with 15 bases between. Germline CDR1 reads SEHNR; CDR2 reads FQNEAQ (reference sequence). The CDR3 extends over 14 amino acids.

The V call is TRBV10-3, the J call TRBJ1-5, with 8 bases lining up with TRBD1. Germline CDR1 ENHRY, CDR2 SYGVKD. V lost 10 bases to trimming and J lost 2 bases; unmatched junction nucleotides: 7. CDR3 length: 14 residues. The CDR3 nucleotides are TGTGCCACCTCGACAGGGGACGGCAATCAGCCCCAGCATTTT. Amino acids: CATSTGDGNQPQHF.

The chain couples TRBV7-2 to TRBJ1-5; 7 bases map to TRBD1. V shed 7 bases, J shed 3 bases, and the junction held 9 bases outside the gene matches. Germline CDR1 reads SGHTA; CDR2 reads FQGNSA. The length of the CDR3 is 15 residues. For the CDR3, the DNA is TGTGCCAGCACTCCCCGTACAGGGGTCAATCAGCCCCAGCATTTT. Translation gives CASTPRTGVNQPQHF. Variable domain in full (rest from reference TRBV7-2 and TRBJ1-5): GAGVSQSPSNKVTEKGKDVELRCDPISGHTALYWYRQSLGQGLEFLIYFQGNSAPDKSGLPSDRFSAERTGGSVSTLTIQRTQQEDSAVYLCASTPRTGVNQPQHFGDGTRLSIL.

The CDR3 region is CASSIPGTGRETQYF. In DNA, the CDR3 is TGTGCCAGCAGTATTCCCGGGACAGGGAGGGAGACCCAGTACTTC. The V call is TRBV28, the J call TRBJ2-5, with TRBD1 identical over 9 bases. This CDR3 has 15 residues. With 5 bases clipped from V and 5 bases from J, the junction kept 9 bases outside the gene matches. In germline, CDR1 is MDHEN, CDR2 SYDVKM.

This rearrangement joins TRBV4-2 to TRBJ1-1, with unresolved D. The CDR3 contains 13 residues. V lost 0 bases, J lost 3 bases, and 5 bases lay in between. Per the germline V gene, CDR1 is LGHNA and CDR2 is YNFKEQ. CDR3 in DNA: TGTGCCAGCAGCCAAGAGTTATACACTGAAGCTTTCTTT. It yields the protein CASSQELYTEAFF.

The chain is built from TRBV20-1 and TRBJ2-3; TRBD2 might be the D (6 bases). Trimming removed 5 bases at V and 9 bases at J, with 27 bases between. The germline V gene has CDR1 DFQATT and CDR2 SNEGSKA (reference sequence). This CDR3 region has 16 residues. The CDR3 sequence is CSAGGPAGTPLGTQYF. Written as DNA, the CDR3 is TGCAGTGCTGGTGGGCCAGCGGGCACCCCTTTAGGGACGCAGTATTTT.

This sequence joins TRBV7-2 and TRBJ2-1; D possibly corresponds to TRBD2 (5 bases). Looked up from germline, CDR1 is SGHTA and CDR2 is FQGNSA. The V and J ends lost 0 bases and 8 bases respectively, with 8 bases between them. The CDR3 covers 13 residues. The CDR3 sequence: CASSLAGRDEQFF. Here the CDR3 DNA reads TGTGCCAGCAGCTTAGCAGGGCGGGATGAGCAGTTCTTC.

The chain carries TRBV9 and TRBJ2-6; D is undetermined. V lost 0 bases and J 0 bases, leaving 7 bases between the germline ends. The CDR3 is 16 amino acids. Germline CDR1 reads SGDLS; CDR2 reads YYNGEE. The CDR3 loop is CASSVALSSGANVLTF. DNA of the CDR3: TGTGCCAGCAGCGTAGCTCTGAGCTCTGGGGCCAACGTCCTGACTTTC. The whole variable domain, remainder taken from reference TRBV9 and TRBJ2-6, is DSGVTQTPKHLITATGQRVTLRCSPRSGDLSVYWYQQSLDQGLQFLIQYYNGEERAKGNILERFSAQQFPDLHSELNLSSLELGDSALYFCASSVALSSGANVLTFGAGSRLTVL.

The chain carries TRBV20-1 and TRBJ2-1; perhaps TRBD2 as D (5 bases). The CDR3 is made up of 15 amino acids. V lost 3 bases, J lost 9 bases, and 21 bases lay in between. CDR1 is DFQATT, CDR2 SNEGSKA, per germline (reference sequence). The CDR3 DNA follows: TGCAGTGCTAGGGACGCCCTCGGGGATGGACTTGAGCAGTTCTTC. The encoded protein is CSARDALGDGLEQFF.

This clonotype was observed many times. CDR3 region: CASSENRGSYEQYF. In nucleotides, the CDR3 is TGCGCCAGCAGTGAGAATAGGGGATCCTACGAGCAGTACTTC. V is TRBV10-1 and J is TRBJ2-7; a weak D match, TRBD1 (5 bases). This CDR3 contains 14 residues. V was clipped by 2 bases and J by 1 base, with 9 bases between them. Germline-derived CDR1 and CDR2 are WNHNN and SYGVQD (reference sequence).

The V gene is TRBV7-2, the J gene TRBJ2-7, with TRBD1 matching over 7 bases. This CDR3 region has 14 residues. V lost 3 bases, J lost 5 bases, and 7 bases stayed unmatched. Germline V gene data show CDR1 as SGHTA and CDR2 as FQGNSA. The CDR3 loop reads CASSFWTGGNEQYF. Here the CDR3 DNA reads TGTGCCAGCAGCTTTTGGACAGGTGGGAACGAGCAGTACTTC.

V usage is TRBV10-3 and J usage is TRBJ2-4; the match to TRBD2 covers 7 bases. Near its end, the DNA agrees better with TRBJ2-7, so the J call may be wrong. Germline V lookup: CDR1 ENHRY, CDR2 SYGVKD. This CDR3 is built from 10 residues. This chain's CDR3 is CAMGGGEQYF. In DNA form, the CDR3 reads TGTGCCATGGGGGGGGGCGAGCAGTACTTC.

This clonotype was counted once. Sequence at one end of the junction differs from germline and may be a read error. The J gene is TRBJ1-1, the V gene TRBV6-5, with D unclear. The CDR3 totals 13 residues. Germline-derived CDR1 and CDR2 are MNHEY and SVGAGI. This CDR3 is CASSYSGYTKAFF. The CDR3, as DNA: TGTGCCAGCAGTTACTCTGGGTACACTAAAGCTTTCTTT.

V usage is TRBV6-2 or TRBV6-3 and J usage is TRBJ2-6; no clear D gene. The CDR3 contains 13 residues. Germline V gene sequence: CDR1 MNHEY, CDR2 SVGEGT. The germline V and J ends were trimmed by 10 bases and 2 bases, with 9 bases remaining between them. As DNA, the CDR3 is TGTGCCACCGCACTTGCTGGGGCCAACGTCCTGACTTTC. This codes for CATALAGANVLTF.

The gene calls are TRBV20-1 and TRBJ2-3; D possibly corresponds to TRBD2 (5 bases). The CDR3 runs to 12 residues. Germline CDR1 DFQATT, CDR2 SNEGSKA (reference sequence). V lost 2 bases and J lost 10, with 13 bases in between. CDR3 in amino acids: CSARTLRGAQYF. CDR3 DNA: TGCAGTGCTAGAACGCTCCGGGGAGCGCAGTATTTT.

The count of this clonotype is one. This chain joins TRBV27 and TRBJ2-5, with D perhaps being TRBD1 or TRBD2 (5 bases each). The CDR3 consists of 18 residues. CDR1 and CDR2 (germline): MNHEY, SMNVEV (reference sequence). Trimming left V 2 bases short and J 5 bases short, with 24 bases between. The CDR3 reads CASSLKYPAGAGGETQYF. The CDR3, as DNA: TGTGCCAGCAGTTTAAAGTACCCTGCCGGGGCAGGTGGGGAGACCCAGTACTTC.